This T cell receptor beta chain emerged from a study of long-term antiretroviral therapy in people with HIV. The CDR3 sequence is 16 residues long. The germline V gene has CDR1 KGHSH and CDR2 LQKENI. The ends lost 6 bases at V and 4 bases at J; junction bases unmatched: 10. Survey-level resolution applied to immunoSEQ assay v3.0. Method: immunoSEQ multiplex PCR; TCRdb's copy keeps in-frame clones and lacks some. The sample has some 16,000 clones, more than 60% seen once. The sequences come from unsorted PBMCs, collected 2.1 years after starting antiretroviral therapy. The chain couples TRBV18 to TRBJ1-1, with 11 bases matching TRBD1. This receptor was taken from a man aged 35-49 years with HIV. The CDR3 here is CASSNQGTGGGTEAFF. CDR3 nucleotide sequence: TGTGCCAGCTCTAACCAGGGGACAGGGGGAGGCACTGAAGCTTTCTTT.